This passage covers 18 T cell receptor beta chains from one sample sequenced in a study of blood T cell repertoires in COVID-19. Sequencing used immunoSEQ multiplex PCR; TCRdb keeps in-frame clones, though not all of them. The sample gives roughly 200,000 clones, around 84% of which show up once; around 20% is in the top ten. The sequencing sample was made of PBMCs or T cells enriched from blood (not recorded which). These receptors came from a man aged 35-49 years who had recovered from COVID-19.

The V call is TRBV5-1, the J call TRBJ1-2; D might be TRBD1 (5 bases). Looked up from germline, CDR1 is SGHRS and CDR2 is YFSETQ. This CDR3 region has 14 residues. Trimming cost V 7 bases and J 5 bases, with 18 bases left between them. CDR3 coding DNA: TGCGCCAGCGCACAAGGGGCAACCGAATATGGCTACACCTTC. The encoded protein is CASAQGATEYGYTF. Drawing the rest from reference TRBV5-1 and TRBJ1-2, the complete variable domain is KAGVTQTPRYLIKTRGQQVTLSCSPISGHRSVSWYQQTPGQGLQFLFEYFSETQRNKGNFPGRFSGRQFSNSRSEMNVSTLELGDSALYLCASAQGATEYGYTFGSGTRLTVV.

This chain links TRBV29-1 with TRBJ1-1; D is possibly TRBD1 (6 bases). There are 12 residues in the CDR3. Trimming shortened V by 7 bases and J by 3 bases, and 12 bases separated the two germline ends. CDR1 and CDR2 from the germline V gene are SQVTM and ANQGSEA. The chain's CDR3 is CSATGGHTEAFF. CDR3 in DNA: TGCAGCGCCACCGGGGGGCACACTGAAGCTTTCTTT. Looking up the rest from reference TRBV29-1 and TRBJ1-1 gives the full variable domain: SAVISQKPSRDICQRGTSLTIQCQVDSQVTMMFWYRQQPGQSLTLIATANQGSEATYESGFVIDKFPISRPNLTFSTLTVSNMSPEDSSIYLCSATGGHTEAFFGQGTRLTVV.

This rearrangement joins TRBV2 to TRBJ2-1, with TRBD2 matching over 9 bases. In germline, CDR1 is SNHLY, CDR2 FYNNEI. The J segment lost 5 bases and the V segment lost 2 bases, leaving 4 bases of the junction unmatched. The CDR3 extends over 15 amino acids. CDR3 sequence reads: CASSEPTSGHNEQFF. The CDR3 DNA is TGTGCCAGCAGTGAACCGACTAGCGGCCACAATGAGCAGTTCTTC.

In this sample, this clone turned up once. The CDR3 reads CASSLSGTGGHGYTF. The CDR3 DNA sequence: TGTGCCAGCAGCTTATCCGGGACAGGGGGCCATGGCTACACCTTC. The chain joins TRBV7-9 to TRBJ1-2; 12 nucleotides align to TRBD1. CDR1 is SEHNR, CDR2 FQNEAQ, per germline (reference sequence). Trimming took 2 bases from V and 6 from J; bases not matched to a gene: 4. This CDR3 is built from 15 residues.

This chain uses TRBV5-6 with TRBJ2-7, with 7 positions matching TRBD1. The germline V gene has CDR1 SGHDT and CDR2 YYEEEE. The CDR3 spans 15 residues. J gave up 5 bases and V 5 bases, and 13 bases lay outside the gene matches. CDR3 in DNA: TGTGCCAGCAGTTCCCCCGGGACAGTGTATCACGAGCAGTACTTC. This gives the protein CASSSPGTVYHEQYF.

The genes are TRBV12-3 or TRBV12-4 and TRBJ2-7; D unresolved. Between the trimmed V and J ends, which lost 6 bases and 3 bases, there was a span of 6 bases. The CDR3 consists of 11 residues. The CDR3 loop reads CASSPHYEQYF. CDR3 sequence (DNA): TGTGCCAGCAGCCCACACTACGAGCAGTACTTC.

The rearrangement joins TRBV7-8 to TRBJ2-7; TRBD2 might be the D (6 bases). V was pared by 5 bases and J by 0 bases, with 14 bases between. CDR3 length equals 15 residues. Germline assignment: CDR1 SGHVS and CDR2 FQNEAQ. The CDR3 bases are TGTGCCAGCAGCACCTCTCCGGGACTCTCCTACGAGCAGTACTTC. This translates into CASSTSPGLSYEQYF. The whole variable domain, filled in from reference TRBV7-8 and TRBJ2-7, reads GAGVSQSPRYKVAKRGQDVALRCDPISGHVSLFWYQQALGQGPEFLTYFQNEAQLDKSGLPSDRFFAERPEGSVSTLKIQRTQQEDSAVYLCASSTSPGLSYEQYFGPGTRLTVT.

The rearrangement joins TRBV6-5 to TRBJ2-3; no clear D gene. Looked up from germline, CDR1 is MNHEY and CDR2 is SVGAGI. Trimming shortened V by 5 bases and J by 3 bases, and 12 bases separated the two germline ends. This CDR3 contains 14 residues. CDR3 protein: CASSLTRLTDTQYF. Here the CDR3 DNA reads TGTGCCAGCAGTCTAACGCGCCTGACAGATACGCAGTATTTT.

The gene calls are TRBV6-2 or TRBV6-3 and TRBJ2-1, with D perhaps matching TRBD2 (5 bases). The V end lost 7 bases, the J end lost 8 bases, and 21 bases lay between the germline ends. CDR3 length: 15 residues. Looked up from germline, CDR1 is MNHEY and CDR2 is SVGEGT. The CDR3 region has the DNA TGTGCCAGCATCCCCGCGGGTCTAGCAGGCCATGAGCAGTTCTTC. Amino acid sequence: CASIPAGLAGHEQFF.

This clone was counted between two and nine times. The chain has TRBV20-1 and TRBJ1-1, with D perhaps matching TRBD1 (5 bases). V was shortened by 6 bases and J by 5 bases, with 10 bases between the two germline ends. CDR3 size: 11 residues. From germline, CDR1 is DFQATT and CDR2 SNEGSKA (reference sequence). The CDR3, as DNA: TGCAGTGCGCCGGGGGAGACTGAAGCTTTCTTT. Its protein is CSAPGETEAFF.

The V gene is TRBV6-6, the J gene TRBJ1-1, with 7 bases identical to TRBD1. Germline V gene sequence: CDR1 MNHNY, CDR2 SVGAGI (reference sequence). There are 12 residues in the CDR3. The ends lost 6 bases at V and 7 bases at J; junction bases unmatched: 5. As DNA, the CDR3 is TGTGCCAGCAGCCCACAGGGGCATGAAGCTTTCTTT. This gives the protein CASSPQGHEAFF.

The chain uses TRBV7-2 and TRBJ2-7, with TRBD2 matching 7 bases. The germline CDR1 and CDR2 sequences are SGHTA and FQGNSA. Unmatched junction bases numbered 13, after V lost 4 bases and J lost 4 bases. The CDR3 extends over 16 amino acids. The CDR3: CASSSPGSGYGYEQYF. The CDR3 region has the DNA TGTGCCAGCAGCTCACCAGGTAGCGGGTACGGGTACGAGCAGTACTTC.

This chain uses TRBV9 with TRBJ2-2; D is possibly TRBD1 (6 bases). Germline CDR1 SGDLS, CDR2 YYNGEE. This CDR3 region has 14 residues. The germline V and J ends were trimmed by 4 bases and 1 base, with 8 bases remaining between them. The CDR3 here is CASSSTGNTGELFF. The CDR3 nucleotides are TGTGCCAGCAGCTCGACAGGGAACACCGGGGAGCTGTTTTTT. The variable domain in full, completed from reference TRBV9 and TRBJ2-2, reads DSGVTQTPKHLITATGQRVTLRCSPRSGDLSVYWYQQSLDQGLQFLIQYYNGEERAKGNILERFSAQQFPDLHSELNLSSLELGDSALYFCASSSTGNTGELFFGEGSRLTVL.

This chain links TRBV7-3 with TRBJ2-5; 10 bases align to TRBD1. Germline values: CDR1 SGHTA, CDR2 FQGTGA. The CDR3 runs to 14 residues. V lost 5 bases and J lost 4; bases outside the gene matches: 4. CDR3 sequence (DNA): TGTGCCAGCAGCCCGGGACAGGGGACAGAGACCCAGTACTTC. Its protein product is CASSPGQGTETQYF.

The chain couples TRBV7-8 to TRBJ2-7, with TRBD1 matching over 9 bases. Germline CDR1 SGHVS, CDR2 FQNEAQ. The V segment lost 5 bases and the J segment 7 bases; nucleotides outside the gene matches: 6. This CDR3 spans 13 amino acids. CDR3: CASSTGTGREQYF. For the CDR3, the DNA is TGTGCCAGCAGCACAGGGACAGGGCGGGAGCAGTACTTC.

This clone was found once. CDR3 protein: CASRRSGELFF. CDR3 nucleotide sequence: TGTGCCAGCAGGCGTTCCGGGGAGCTGTTTTTT. This chain links TRBV12-3 or TRBV12-4 with TRBJ2-2; D ambiguous. This CDR3 is built from 11 residues. With 6 bases removed from V and 6 bases from J, the gap between germline ends came to 5 bases.

This clone has only one observation. The gene calls are TRBV27 and TRBJ2-7, with TRBD2 matching over 7 bases. Germline assignment: CDR1 MNHEY and CDR2 SMNVEV (reference sequence). V lost 5 bases, J lost 9 bases, and 7 bases stayed unmatched. The CDR3 totals 12 residues. The DNA of the CDR3 is TGTGCCAGCAGTCCAAGGACGGGAGGGCAGTACTTC. Protein: CASSPRTGGQYF.

The rearrangement links TRBV11-3 to TRBJ2-2; TRBD2 matches at 13 bases. Germline lookup yields CDR1 SGHNT and CDR2 YENEEA. V shed 7 bases and J 7 bases; nucleotides not matched to a gene: 9. This CDR3 contains 16 residues. The CDR3 sequence is CASTTRLAGGVGELFF. The CDR3 DNA is TGTGCCAGCACGACGCGACTAGCGGGAGGTGTCGGGGAGCTGTTTTTT. The whole variable domain, filled in from reference TRBV11-3 and TRBJ2-2, reads EAGVVQSPRYKIIEKKQPVAFWCNPISGHNTLYWYLQNLGQGPELLIRYENEEAVDDSQLPKDRFSAERLKGVDSTLKIQPAELGDSAVYLCASTTRLAGGVGELFFGEGSRLTVL.